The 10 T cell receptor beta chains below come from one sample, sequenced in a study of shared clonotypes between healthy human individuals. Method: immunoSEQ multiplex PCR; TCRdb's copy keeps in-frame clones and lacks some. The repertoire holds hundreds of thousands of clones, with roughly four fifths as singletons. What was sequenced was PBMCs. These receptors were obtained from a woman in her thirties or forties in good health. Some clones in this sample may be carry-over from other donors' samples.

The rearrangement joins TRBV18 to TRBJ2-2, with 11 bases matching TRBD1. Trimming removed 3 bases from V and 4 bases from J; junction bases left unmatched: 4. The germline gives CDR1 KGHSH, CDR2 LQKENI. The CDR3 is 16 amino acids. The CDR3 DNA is TGTGCCAGCTCACCCGGACAGGGGGCGGTCACCGGGGAGCTGTTTTTT. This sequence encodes CASSPGQGAVTGELFF.

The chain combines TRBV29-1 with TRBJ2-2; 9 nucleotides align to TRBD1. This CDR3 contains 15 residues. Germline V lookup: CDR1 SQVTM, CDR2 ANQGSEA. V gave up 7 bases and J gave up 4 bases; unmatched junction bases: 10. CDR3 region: CSARYRGLGTGELFF. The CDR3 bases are TGCAGCGCCCGATACAGGGGGCTCGGCACCGGGGAGCTGTTTTTT.

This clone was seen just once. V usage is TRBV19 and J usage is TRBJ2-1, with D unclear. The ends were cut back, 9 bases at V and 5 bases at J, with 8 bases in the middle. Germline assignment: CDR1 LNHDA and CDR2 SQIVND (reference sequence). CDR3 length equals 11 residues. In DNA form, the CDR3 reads TGTGCCAGAGCCACGAACAATGAGCAGTTCTTC. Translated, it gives CARATNNEQFF.

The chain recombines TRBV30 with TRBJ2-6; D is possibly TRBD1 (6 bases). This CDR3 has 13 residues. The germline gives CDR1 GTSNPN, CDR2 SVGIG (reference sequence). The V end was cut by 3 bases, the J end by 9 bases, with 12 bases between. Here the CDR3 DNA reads TGTGCCTGGAGGACCGGGACAAACAACGTCCTGACTTTC. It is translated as CAWRTGTNNVLTF.

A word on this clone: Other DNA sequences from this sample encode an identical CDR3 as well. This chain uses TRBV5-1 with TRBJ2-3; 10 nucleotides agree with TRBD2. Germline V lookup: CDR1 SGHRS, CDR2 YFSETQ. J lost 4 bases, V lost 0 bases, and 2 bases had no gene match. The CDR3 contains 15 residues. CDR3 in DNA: TGCGCCAGCAGCTTGGCCCTAGCGGGAGCAGATACGCAGTATTTT. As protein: CASSLALAGADTQYF.

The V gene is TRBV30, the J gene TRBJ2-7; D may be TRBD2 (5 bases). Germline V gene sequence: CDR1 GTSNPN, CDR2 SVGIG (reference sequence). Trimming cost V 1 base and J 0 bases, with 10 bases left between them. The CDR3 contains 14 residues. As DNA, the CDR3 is TGTGCCTGGAGTGGAACGGGGAGCTCCTACGAGCAGTACTTC. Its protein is CAWSGTGSSYEQYF.

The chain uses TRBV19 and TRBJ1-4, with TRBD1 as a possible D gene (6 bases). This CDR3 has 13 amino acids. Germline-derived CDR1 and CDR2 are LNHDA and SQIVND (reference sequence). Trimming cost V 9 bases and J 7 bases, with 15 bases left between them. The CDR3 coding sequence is TGTGCCAGCCTAGGACGGGGGCCTGAAAAACTGTTTTTT. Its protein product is CASLGRGPEKLFF.

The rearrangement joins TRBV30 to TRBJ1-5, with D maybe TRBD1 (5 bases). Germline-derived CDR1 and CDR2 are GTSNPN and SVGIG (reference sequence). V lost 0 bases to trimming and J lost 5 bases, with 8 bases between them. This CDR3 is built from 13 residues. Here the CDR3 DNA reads TGTGCCTGGAGTGTACGGGGGTATCAGCCCCAGCATTTT. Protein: CAWSVRGYQPQHF.

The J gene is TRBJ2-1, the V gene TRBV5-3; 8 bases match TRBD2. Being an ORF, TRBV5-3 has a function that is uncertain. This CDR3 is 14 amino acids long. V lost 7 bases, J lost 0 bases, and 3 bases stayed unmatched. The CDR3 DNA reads TGTGCCAGAGGTACTAGCGGCTCCTACAATGAGCAGTTCTTC. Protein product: CARGTSGSYNEQFF.

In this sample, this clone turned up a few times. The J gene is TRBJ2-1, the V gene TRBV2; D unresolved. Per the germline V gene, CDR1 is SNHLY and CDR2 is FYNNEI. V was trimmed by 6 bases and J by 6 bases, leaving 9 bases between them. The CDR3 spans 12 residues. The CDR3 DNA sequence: TGTGCCAGCAGGTACACGGTCAATGAGCAGTTCTTC. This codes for CASRYTVNEQFF.